This is a list of T cell receptor beta chains from one sample in a study of T cells in Graves' hyperthyroidism and ophthalmopathy. TCRdb redid the calling of the multiplex PCR reads with MiXCR, one entry per CDR3 protein. The data show around 420,000 distinct CDR3 sequences, roughly 15% seen once. Sequencing input: blood. The receptors derive from a woman between 18 and 29 years old with Graves' hyperthyroidism. CDR3s leave out the opening cysteine and the closing phenylalanine or tryptophan. The order of the fields is J gene, clone size, V gene, CDR3 protein. Only part of the rows carry a size: once, few, many, or a class if the clone is expanded.

>TRBJ2-2|few|TRBV7-9
ASSFRAAGELF
>TRBJ2-5|.|TRBV20-1
SACPEVQETQY
>TRBJ2-5|.|TRBV19
ASSGDRKTQY
>TRBJ1-1|many|TRBV29-1
SVWGTEAF
>TRBJ1-2|many|TRBV5-6
ASSLEGYYGYT
>TRBJ1-4|many|TRBV28
ASSWGRGPSNEKLF
>TRBJ1-5|.|TRBV4-2
ASSQPVNSNQPQH
>TRBJ2-7|many|TRBV19
ASSIFLKTEAGADEQY
>TRBJ2-2|.|TRBV9
ASSVEGSGSVTGELF
>TRBJ2-7|many|TRBV6-1
ASSGYGGVEQY
>TRBJ2-3|many|TRBV20-1
SARERGTDTQY
>TRBJ1-3|.|TRBV4-3
ASSQDPQAFSGNTIY
>TRBJ2-1|many|TRBV11-2
ASSSTKAGGWYNEQF
>TRBJ2-1|few|TRBV11-2
ASSLGRKLAGGSYNEQF
>TRBJ2-7|.|TRBV2
ATLMRLVLR
>TRBJ2-3|many|TRBV11-2
ASSLVAESTDTQY
>TRBJ1-1|many|TRBV5-4
ASSFGRDTEAF
>TRBJ1-6|.|TRBV28
ASSLYWTGDSPLH
>TRBJ2-3|.|TRBV6-1
ASSQDRDTDTQY
>TRBJ1-2|few|TRBV4-2
ASSQGAGMGGYT
>TRBJ2-2|few|TRBV13
ASSFNAEWNTGELF
>TRBJ2-7|many|TRBV11-1
ASGGKTYEQY
>TRBJ2-7|many|TRBV7-9
ASSLATRDLYEQY
>TRBJ1-1|many|TRBV9
ASSALSGGSTEAF
>TRBJ1-6|.|TRBV12-3/TRBV12-4
ASSLNDSPLH
>TRBJ1-1|many|TRBV5-1
ASSSEGYTEAF
>TRBJ2-7|.|TRBV5-1
ASSLIQGSSYEQY
>TRBJ1-1|few|TRBV19
ASSMDTGGRIMNTEAF